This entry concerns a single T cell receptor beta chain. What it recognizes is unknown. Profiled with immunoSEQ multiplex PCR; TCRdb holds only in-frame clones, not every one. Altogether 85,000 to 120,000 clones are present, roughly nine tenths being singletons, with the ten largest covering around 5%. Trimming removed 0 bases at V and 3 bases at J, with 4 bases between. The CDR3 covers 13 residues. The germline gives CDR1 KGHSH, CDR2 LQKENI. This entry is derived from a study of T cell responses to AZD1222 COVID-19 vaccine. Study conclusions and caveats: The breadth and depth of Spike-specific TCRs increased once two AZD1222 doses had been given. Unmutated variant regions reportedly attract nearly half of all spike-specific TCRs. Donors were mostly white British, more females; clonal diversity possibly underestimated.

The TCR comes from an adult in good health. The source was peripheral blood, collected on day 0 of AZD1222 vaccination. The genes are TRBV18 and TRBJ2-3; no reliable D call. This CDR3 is CASSPPGTDTQYF. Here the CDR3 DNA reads TGTGCCAGCTCACCACCGGGAACAGATACGCAGTATTTT.